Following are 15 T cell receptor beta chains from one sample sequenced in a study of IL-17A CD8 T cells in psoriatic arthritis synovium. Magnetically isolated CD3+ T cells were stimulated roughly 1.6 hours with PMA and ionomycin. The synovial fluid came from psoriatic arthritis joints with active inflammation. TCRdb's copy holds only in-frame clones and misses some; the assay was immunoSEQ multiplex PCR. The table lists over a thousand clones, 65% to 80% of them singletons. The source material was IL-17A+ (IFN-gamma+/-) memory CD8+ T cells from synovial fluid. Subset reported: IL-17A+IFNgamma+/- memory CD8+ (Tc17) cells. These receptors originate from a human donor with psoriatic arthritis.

DNA of the CDR3: TGTGCCAGCGGAAACTACGAGCAGTACTTC. The encoded protein is CASGNYEQYF. The chain employs TRBV27 and TRBJ2-7; D uncertain. This CDR3 has 10 residues. V lost 8 bases, J lost 3 bases, and 5 bases lay in between. Per germline, CDR1 MNHEY and CDR2 SMNVEV (reference sequence).

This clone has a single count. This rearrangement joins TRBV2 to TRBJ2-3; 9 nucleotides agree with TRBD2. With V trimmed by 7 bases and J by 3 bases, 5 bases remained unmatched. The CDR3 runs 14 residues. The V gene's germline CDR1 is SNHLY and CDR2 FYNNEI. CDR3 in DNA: TGTGCCAGCATCCTTAGCGGGGGTACAGATACGCAGTATTTT. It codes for CASILSGGTDTQYF.

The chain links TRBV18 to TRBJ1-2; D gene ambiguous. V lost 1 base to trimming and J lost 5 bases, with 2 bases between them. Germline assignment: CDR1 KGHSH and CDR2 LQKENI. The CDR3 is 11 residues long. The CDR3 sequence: CASSPQYGYTF. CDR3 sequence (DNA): TGTGCCAGCTCACCACAGTATGGCTACACCTTC.

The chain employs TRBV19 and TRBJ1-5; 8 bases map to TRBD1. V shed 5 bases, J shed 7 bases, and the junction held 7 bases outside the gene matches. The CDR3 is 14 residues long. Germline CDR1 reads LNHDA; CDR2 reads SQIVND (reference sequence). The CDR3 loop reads CASSLTGVRQPQHF. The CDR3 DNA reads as TGTGCCAGTAGTCTGACAGGGGTGAGGCAGCCCCAGCATTTT.

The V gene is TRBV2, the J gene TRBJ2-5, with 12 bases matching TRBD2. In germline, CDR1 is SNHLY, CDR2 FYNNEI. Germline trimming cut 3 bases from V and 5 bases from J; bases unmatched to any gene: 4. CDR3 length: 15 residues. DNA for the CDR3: TGTGCCAGCAGTGATGGGACTAGCGGGTGGGAGACCCAGTACTTC. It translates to CASSDGTSGWETQYF.

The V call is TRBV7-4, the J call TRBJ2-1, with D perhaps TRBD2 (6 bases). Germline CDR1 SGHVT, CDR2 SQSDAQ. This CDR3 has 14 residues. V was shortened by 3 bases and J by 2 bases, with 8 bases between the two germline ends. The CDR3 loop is CASSFRGAYNEQFF. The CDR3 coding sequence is TGTGCCAGCAGCTTCCGCGGGGCCTACAATGAGCAGTTCTTC.

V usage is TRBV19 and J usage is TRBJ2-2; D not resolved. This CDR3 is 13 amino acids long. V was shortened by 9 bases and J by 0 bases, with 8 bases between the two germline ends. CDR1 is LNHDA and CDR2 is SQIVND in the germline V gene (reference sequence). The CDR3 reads CASRLPNTGELFF. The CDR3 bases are TGTGCCAGCCGGCTTCCGAACACCGGGGAGCTGTTTTTT. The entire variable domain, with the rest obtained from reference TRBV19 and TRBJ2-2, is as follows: DGGITQSPKYLFRKEGQNVTLSCEQNLNHDAMYWYRQDPGQGLRLIYYSQIVNDFQKGDIAEGYSVSREKKESFPLTVTSAQKNPTAFYLCASRLPNTGELFFGEGSRLTVL.

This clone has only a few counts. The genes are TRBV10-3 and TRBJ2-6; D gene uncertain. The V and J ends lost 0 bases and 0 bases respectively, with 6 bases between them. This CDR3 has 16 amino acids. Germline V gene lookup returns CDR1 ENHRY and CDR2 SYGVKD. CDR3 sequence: CAISESEGSGANVLTF. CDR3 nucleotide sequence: TGTGCCATCAGTGAGTCGGAAGGCTCTGGGGCCAACGTCCTGACTTTC.

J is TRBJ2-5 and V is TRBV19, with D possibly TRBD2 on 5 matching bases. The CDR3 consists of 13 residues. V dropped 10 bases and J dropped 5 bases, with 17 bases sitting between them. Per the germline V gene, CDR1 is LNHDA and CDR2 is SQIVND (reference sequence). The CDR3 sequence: CATAWAGGETQYF. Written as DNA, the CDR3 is TGTGCCACCGCGTGGGCGGGCGGGGAGACCCAGTACTTC.

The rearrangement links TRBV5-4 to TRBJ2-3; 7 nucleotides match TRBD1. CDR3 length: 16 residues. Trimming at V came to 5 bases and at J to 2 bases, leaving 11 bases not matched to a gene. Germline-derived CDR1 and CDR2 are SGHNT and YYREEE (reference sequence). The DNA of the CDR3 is TGTGCCAGCAGTTTACAGGGGTCCCCCCTCACAGATACGCAGTATTTT. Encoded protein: CASSLQGSPLTDTQYF. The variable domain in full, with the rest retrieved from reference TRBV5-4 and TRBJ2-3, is ETGVTQSPTHLIKTRGQQVTLRCSSQSGHNTVSWYQQALGQGPQFIFQYYREEENGRGNFPPRFSGLQFPNYSSELNVNALELDDSALYLCASSLQGSPLTDTQYFGPGTRLTVL.

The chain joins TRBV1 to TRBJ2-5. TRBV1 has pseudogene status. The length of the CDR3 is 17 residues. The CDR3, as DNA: TGCACCAGCAGCCAAGCTACGCCCCGGGACCCCCAAGAGACCCAGTACTTC. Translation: CTSSQATPRDPQETQYF.

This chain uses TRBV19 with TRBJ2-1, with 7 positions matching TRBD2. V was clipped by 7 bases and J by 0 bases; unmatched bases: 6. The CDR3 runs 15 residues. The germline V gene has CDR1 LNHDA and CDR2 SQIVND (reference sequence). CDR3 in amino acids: CASKWRGSSYNEQFF. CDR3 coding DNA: TGTGCCAGTAAGTGGCGGGGGAGCTCCTACAATGAGCAGTTCTTC.

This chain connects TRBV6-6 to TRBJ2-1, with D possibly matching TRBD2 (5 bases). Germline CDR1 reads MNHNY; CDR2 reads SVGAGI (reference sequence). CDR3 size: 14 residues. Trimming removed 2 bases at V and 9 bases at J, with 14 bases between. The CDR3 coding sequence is TGTGCCAGCAGTTACCCGCATAGCGCGGGTGAGCAGTTCTTC. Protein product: CASSYPHSAGEQFF.

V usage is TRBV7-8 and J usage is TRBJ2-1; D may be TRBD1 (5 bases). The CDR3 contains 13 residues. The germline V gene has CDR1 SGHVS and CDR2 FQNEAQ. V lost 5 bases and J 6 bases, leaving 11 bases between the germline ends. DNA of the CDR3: TGTGCCAGCAGCCATAGCAGGGCCAATGAGCAGTTCTTC. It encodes CASSHSRANEQFF. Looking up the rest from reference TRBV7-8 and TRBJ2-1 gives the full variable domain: GAGVSQSPRYKVAKRGQDVALRCDPISGHVSLFWYQQALGQGPEFLTYFQNEAQLDKSGLPSDRFFAERPEGSVSTLKIQRTQQEDSAVYLCASSHSRANEQFFGPGTRLTVL.

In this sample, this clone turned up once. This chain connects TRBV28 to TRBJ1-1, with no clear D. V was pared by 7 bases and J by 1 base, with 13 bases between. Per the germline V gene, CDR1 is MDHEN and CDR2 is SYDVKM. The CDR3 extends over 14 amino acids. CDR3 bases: TGTGCCAGCAAAACCCCAGCTACGAACACTGAAGCTTTCTTT. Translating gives CASKTPATNTEAFF.